This T cell receptor beta chain originates from a study of immune cell composition in non-small cell lung cancer. Produced via immunoSEQ multiplex PCR; TCRdb's table is partial and in-frame only. This table holds about 3,100 clones, around four fifths found once. The CDR3 consists of 13 residues. The V and J ends lost 5 bases and 4 bases respectively, with 11 bases between them. Germline CDR1 is MNHEY and CDR2 is SVGAGI. Broader study findings: It was not proven that tumour-reactive clones equal dominant tumour-associated clones. Tumour-associated clones >0.5% occurred in under 35% of adenocarcinomas, roughly 75% of squamous. Tumour TCR-beta clonality showed no significant link to smoking pack-years. Lung adenocarcinomas had lower top 10 clone scores and clonality than squamous tumours.

About this clone itself: Its antigen remains unknown.

The rearrangement joins TRBV6-5 to TRBJ1-2, with a weak D call TRBD1 (5 bases). This sequence originates from a human donor with non-small cell lung cancer. Sequenced input: lung tumor tissue. CDR3 protein: CASSQATGYGYTF. The DNA of the CDR3 is TGTGCCAGCAGTCAAGCTACAGGCTATGGCTACACCTTC.